The present TCR beta chain was sequenced within a study of blood T cell repertoires in COVID-19. The overall study: The study drew acute and convalescent COVID-19 samples from the United States, Italy and Spain. PBMCs, B-cell-depleted T cells, or T cells were the source of the cDNA or gDNA that made up the material.

In the original analysis: Amplification of reference gene primers was used by the study to estimate nucleated cell counts. Generated by immunoSEQ multiplex PCR, the TCRdb table keeps only in-frame clones and is missing some. V, J and clone size were drawn from that table, and D and trimming were deduced from the DNA. Of 150,000 to 190,000 clones listed, 75% to 90% are singletons. The CDR3 has 18 residues. V lost 0 bases and J lost 1; bases outside the gene matches: 11. Germline V gene data show CDR1 as GTSNPN and CDR2 as SVGIG (reference sequence). The clonotype originates from a man in his sixties with acute or convalescent COVID-19. This chain links TRBV30 with TRBJ1-4, with 7 bases that match TRBD1. The specimen sequenced was peripheral blood. CDR3 DNA sequence: TGTGCCTGGAGTGTATCAGGTTTCAGGGACAGAACTAATGAAAAACTGTTTTTT. It translates to CAWSVSGFRDRTNEKLFF.